This entry concerns a single TCR beta chain. The target antigen is unknown. The sample comes from a study of T cell repertoires and HLA-DP antigens. Study-wide results and caveats: Average cumulative frequency of previously undetected clones was about 36% against one allele and around 53% against the other.

Germline V gene sequence: CDR1 LNHDA, CDR2 SQIVND (reference sequence). V gave up 3 bases and J gave up 1 base; unmatched junction bases: 2. The CDR3 consists of 15 residues. The primer mix covered 54 TRBV segments and 13 TRBJ segments. Here immunoSEQ multiplex PCR was the method, and the copy in TCRdb shows in-frame clones only, minus some. Among fewer than 75,000 clones, over 75% were seen once, and the ten largest hold 1.5% to 2%. The source material was CD4+ T cells from PBMCs. The receptor's source is a man aged 55 to 69 in good health and CMV-seronegative. The genes are TRBV19 and TRBJ2-7; TRBD2 matches at 11 bases. CDR3 loop: CASSMSSGGSYEQYF. The CDR3 coding sequence is TGTGCCAGTAGTATGTCTAGCGGGGGGTCCTACGAGCAGTACTTC.